Each of the 8 T cell receptor beta chains below was sequenced from the same sample in a study of T cell responses to AZD1222 COVID-19 vaccine. Generated by immunoSEQ multiplex PCR, the TCRdb table keeps only in-frame clones and is missing some. This sample carries approximately 260,000 clones, 90% to 95% of them seen once, and the ten largest clones take about 0.5%. This specimen was peripheral blood, taken on day 0 of AZD1222 vaccination. All receptors derive from an adult in good health.

This chain links TRBV25-1 with TRBJ2-7; D may be TRBD1 (6 bases). The germline CDR1 and CDR2 sequences are MGHDK and SYGVNS. Trimming cost V 1 base and J 3 bases, with 10 bases left between them. The CDR3 has 14 amino acids. The CDR3 protein is CASSELGGNYEQYF. The CDR3, as DNA: TGTGCCAGCAGTGAATTAGGGGGAAACTACGAGCAGTACTTC.

CDR3 coding DNA: TGTGCCAGCAGGAGACAGGTAAATCAGCCCCAGCATTTT. Its protein product is CASRRQVNQPQHF. This chain uses TRBV12-3 or TRBV12-4 with TRBJ1-5; tentatively, D is TRBD1 (6 bases). The CDR3 loop spans 13 amino acids. V was clipped by 6 bases and J by 4 bases, with 10 bases between them.

The chain uses TRBV6-5 and TRBJ1-1, with D uncertain. Germline CDR1 and CDR2: MNHEY and SVGAGI. There are 12 residues in the CDR3. Deletions cut 2 bases from V and 8 bases from J, with 9 bases between. DNA of the CDR3: TGTGCCAGCAGTTACACCGTGGGGGAAGCTTTCTTT. Protein sequence: CASSYTVGEAFF.

This rearrangement joins TRBV15 to TRBJ2-1; no definite D call. The CDR3 is 17 amino acids. V lost 0 bases and J 8 bases, leaving 20 bases between the germline ends. CDR1 LNHNV and CDR2 YYDKDF come from the germline V gene (reference sequence). CDR3: CATSRDTVRRFGDEQFF. The CDR3 bases are TGTGCCACCAGCAGAGATACAGTAAGGCGGTTTGGCGATGAGCAGTTCTTC.

The chain combines TRBV28 with TRBJ1-4, with a weak D call TRBD1 (5 bases). CDR1 is MDHEN, CDR2 SYDVKM, per germline. The CDR3 consists of 13 residues. Trimming pared 6 bases from V and 5 bases from J, leaving 10 bases between. CDR3 nucleotides: TGTGCCAGCAGAAGGGACTTCAATGAAAAACTGTTTTTT. As protein: CASRRDFNEKLFF. The full variable domain, completed using reference TRBV28 and TRBJ1-4, is DVKVTQSSRYLVKRTGEKVFLECVQDMDHENMFWYRQDPGLGLRLIYFSYDVKMKEKGDIPEGYSVSREKKERFSLILESASTNQTSMYLCASRRDFNEKLFFGSGTQLSVL.

The V gene is TRBV6-5, the J gene TRBJ1-5; 8 bases align to TRBD1. Germline CDR1 reads MNHEY; CDR2 reads SVGAGI. V lost 2 bases, J lost 2 bases, and 2 bases stayed unmatched. The CDR3 spans 15 residues. This CDR3 reads CASSYRQGRNQPQHF. The CDR3 bases are TGTGCCAGCAGTTACAGACAGGGGCGCAATCAGCCCCAGCATTTT.

The chain couples TRBV3-1 (or the pseudogene TRBV3-2) to TRBJ1-4; 9 nucleotides align to TRBD1. In germline, CDR1 is LGHDT, CDR2 YNNKEL (reference sequence). V shed 0 bases, J shed 4 bases, and the junction held 6 bases outside the gene matches. CDR3 size: 17 residues. The CDR3 region is CASSQDPGQGINEKLFF. In DNA, the CDR3 is TGTGCCAGCAGCCAAGATCCCGGACAGGGGATTAATGAAAAACTGTTTTTT.

This clone showed up just a few times. The genes are TRBV28 and TRBJ1-5; TRBD1 matches 7 bases. CDR3 length: 14 residues. The V segment lost 6 bases and the J segment 7 bases; nucleotides outside the gene matches: 9. CDR1 is MDHEN, CDR2 SYDVKM, per germline. In DNA, the CDR3 is TGTGCCAGCAGGAGGACAGGCCAGGTCCAGCCCCAGCATTTT. Translation: CASRRTGQVQPQHF.